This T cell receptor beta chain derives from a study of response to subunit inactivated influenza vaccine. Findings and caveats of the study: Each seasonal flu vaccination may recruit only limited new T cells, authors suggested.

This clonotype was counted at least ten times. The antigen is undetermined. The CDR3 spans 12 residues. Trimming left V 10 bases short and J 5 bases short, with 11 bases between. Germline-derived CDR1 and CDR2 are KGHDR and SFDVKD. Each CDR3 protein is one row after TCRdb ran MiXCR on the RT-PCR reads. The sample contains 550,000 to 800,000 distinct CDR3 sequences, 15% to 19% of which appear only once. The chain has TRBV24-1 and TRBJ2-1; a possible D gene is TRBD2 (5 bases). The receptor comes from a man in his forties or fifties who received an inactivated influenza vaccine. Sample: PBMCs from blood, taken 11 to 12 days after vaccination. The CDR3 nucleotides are TGTGCCACAGGTCGGGGTAACAATGAGCAGTTCTTC. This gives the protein CATGRGNNEQFF.